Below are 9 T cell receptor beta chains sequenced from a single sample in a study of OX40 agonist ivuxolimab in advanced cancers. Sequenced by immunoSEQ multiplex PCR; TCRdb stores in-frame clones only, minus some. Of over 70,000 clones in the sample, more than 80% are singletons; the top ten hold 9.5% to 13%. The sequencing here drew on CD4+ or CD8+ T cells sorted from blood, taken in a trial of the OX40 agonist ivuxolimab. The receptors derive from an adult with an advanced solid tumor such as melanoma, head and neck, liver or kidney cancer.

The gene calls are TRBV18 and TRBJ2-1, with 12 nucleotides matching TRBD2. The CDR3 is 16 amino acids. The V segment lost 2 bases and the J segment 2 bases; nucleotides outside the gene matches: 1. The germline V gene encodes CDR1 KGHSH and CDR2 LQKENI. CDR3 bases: TGTGCCAGCTCACCAACTAGCGGGAGGACCTACAATGAGCAGTTCTTC. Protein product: CASSPTSGRTYNEQFF.

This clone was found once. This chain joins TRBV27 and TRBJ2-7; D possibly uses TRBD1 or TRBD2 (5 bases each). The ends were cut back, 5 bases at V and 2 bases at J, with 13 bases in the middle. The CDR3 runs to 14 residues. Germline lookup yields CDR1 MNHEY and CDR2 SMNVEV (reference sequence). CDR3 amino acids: CASSQERGPYEQYF. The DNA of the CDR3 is TGTGCCAGCAGTCAAGAGAGGGGACCCTACGAGCAGTACTTC.

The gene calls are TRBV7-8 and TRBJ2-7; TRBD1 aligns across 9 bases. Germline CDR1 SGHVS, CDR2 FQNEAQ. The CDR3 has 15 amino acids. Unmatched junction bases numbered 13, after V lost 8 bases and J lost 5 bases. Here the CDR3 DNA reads TGTGCCAGCGACCGTGGGGACAGGGAGGTGAACGAGCAGTACTTC. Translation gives CASDRGDREVNEQYF.

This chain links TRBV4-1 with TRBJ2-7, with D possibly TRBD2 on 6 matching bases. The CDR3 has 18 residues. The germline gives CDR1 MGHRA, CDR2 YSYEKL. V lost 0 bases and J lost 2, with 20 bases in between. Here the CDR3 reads CASSQEGGKGYATYEQYF. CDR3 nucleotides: TGCGCCAGCAGCCAAGAGGGCGGGAAGGGTTATGCCACCTACGAGCAGTACTTC.

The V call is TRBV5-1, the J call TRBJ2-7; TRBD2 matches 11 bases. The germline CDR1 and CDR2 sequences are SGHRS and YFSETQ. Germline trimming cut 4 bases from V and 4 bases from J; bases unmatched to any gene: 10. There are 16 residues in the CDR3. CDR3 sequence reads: CASSRSTGTSGYEQYF. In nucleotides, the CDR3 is TGCGCCAGCAGCAGAAGCACCGGGACTAGCGGTTACGAGCAGTACTTC.

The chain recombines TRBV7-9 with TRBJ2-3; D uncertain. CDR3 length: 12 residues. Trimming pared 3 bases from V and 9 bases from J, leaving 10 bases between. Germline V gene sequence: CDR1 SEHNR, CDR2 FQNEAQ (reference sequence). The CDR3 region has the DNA TGTGCCAGCAGCTTCCTCACAACGACGCAGTATTTT. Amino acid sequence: CASSFLTTTQYF.

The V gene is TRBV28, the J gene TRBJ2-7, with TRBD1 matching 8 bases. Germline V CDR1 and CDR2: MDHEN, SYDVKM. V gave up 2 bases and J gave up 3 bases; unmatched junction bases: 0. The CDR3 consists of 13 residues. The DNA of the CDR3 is TGTGCCAGCAGTTTAGACAGGGGCTACGAGCAGTACTTC. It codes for CASSLDRGYEQYF. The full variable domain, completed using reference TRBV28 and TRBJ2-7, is DVKVTQSSRYLVKRTGEKVFLECVQDMDHENMFWYRQDPGLGLRLIYFSYDVKMKEKGDIPEGYSVSREKKERFSLILESASTNQTSMYLCASSLDRGYEQYFGPGTRLTVT.

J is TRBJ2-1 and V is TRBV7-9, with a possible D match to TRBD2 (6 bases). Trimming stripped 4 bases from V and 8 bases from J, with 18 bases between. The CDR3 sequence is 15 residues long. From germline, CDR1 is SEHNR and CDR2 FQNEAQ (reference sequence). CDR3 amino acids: CASSSFSGVLDEQFF. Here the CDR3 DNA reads TGTGCCAGCAGCTCGTTTAGCGGCGTTTTGGATGAGCAGTTCTTC.

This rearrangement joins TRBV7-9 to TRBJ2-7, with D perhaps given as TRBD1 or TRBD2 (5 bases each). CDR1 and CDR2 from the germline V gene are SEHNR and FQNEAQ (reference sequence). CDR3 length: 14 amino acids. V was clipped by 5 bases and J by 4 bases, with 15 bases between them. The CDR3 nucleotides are TGTGCCAGCAGCGGCACCGGGACCTCTTACGAGCAGTACTTC. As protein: CASSGTGTSYEQYF.